The source of this T cell receptor (beta chain) is a study of shared clonotypes between healthy human individuals. V lost 1 base, J lost 2 bases, and 7 bases lay in between. The germline V gene has CDR1 SGHRS and CDR2 YFSETQ. The CDR3 runs 15 residues. As to this clone: This specimen includes other DNA sequences encoding the same CDR3.

Several immunoSEQ plates held equal portions of the genomic DNA taken from each subset. Generated by immunoSEQ multiplex PCR, the TCRdb table keeps only in-frame clones and is missing some. The sample gives a few million clones, around 90% of which show up once; roughly 0.13% is in the top ten. This clonotype originated in a man younger than 30 in good health. The chain couples TRBV5-1 to TRBJ2-6; D is perhaps TRBD1 (5 bases). What was sequenced was naive CD4+ T cells sorted from blood. As to subset: CD45RA+ positively selected. The CDR3 sequence is CASSLTGTGANVLTF. Written as DNA, the CDR3 is TGCGCCAGCAGCTTGACAGGAACTGGGGCCAACGTCCTGACTTTC. Based on the CDR3 plus reference TRBV5-1 and TRBJ2-6, the full variable domain is KAGVTQTPRYLIKTRGQQVTLSCSPISGHRSVSWYQQTPGQGLQFLFEYFSETQRNKGNFPGRFSGRQFSNSRSEMNVSTLELGDSALYLCASSLTGTGANVLTFGAGSRLTVL.